These T cell receptor beta chains were read from a single sample in a study of cytomegalovirus exposure and HLA in healthy donors. Sequencing was performed with immunoSEQ multiplex PCR; in TCRdb, only in-frame clones are kept and a portion is missing. The sample includes more than 95,000 clones, 80% of them seen just once. The sample comprised PBMCs. The source of these receptors is a female donor in good health and CMV-seronegative. CDR3s include the opening cysteine and the closing phenylalanine or tryptophan. Fields, in order: clone size, D gene, V gene, J gene, CDR3 protein, CDR3 DNA. A D gene is named only where the DNA matches it firmly. Size is omitted from some rows. Given values are once, few, many or a class for expanded clones.

NA	TRBD1	TRBV27	TRBJ1-2	CASRPAGTGNYGYTF	TGTGCCAGCCGACCGGCGGGGACAGGGAACTATGGCTACACCTTC
NA	NA	TRBV15	TRBJ1-1	CATSRSGTEAFF	TGTGCCACCAGCCGATCGGGCACTGAAGCTTTCTTT
few	NA	TRBV29-1	TRBJ1-1	CSVDGGAVEAFF	TGCAGCGTTGATGGGGGGGCAGTCGAAGCTTTCTTT
NA	NA	TRBV6-5	TRBJ2-3	CASSFPGSTQYF	TGTGCCAGCAGTTTTCCCGGGAGTACGCAGTATTTT
NA	NA	TRBV19	TRBJ2-2	CASPDPYFGELFF	TGTGCCAGCCCCGATCCATACTTCGGGGAGCTGTTTTTT
NA	NA	TRBV18	TRBJ1-1	CASSSGHLNTEAFF	TGTGCCAGCTCATCGGGACACCTGAACACTGAAGCTTTCTTT
NA	TRBD1	TRBV18	TRBJ1-1	CASSRNRDRDGTEAFF	TGTGCCAGCTCAAGGAACCGGGACAGGGACGGCACTGAAGCTTTCTTT
NA	NA	TRBV12-2	TRBJ2-4	CASRLGRVAGTGKNIQYF	TGTGCAAGTCGCCTCGGAAGAGTTGCCGGGACAGGAAAAAACATTCAGTACTTC
NA	NA	TRBV7-3	TRBJ2-7	CASSLGAGRSYEQYF	TGTGCCAGCAGCTTAGGTGCGGGGAGATCCTACGAGCAGTACTTC
once	TRBD2	TRBV27	TRBJ2-7	CASSSLGLAEIYEQYF	TGTGCCAGCAGTTCTTTGGGACTAGCGGAGATCTACGAGCAGTACTTC
NA	NA	TRBV5-1	TRBJ1-1	CASSLVGGTNTEAFF	TGCGCCAGCAGCTTGGTGGGGGGGACAAACACTGAAGCTTTCTTT
NA	TRBD2	TRBV7-9	TRBJ2-3	CASSTPWTSGRADTQYF	TGTGCCAGCAGCACACCCTGGACTAGCGGGAGGGCAGATACGCAGTATTTT
once	NA	TRBV18	TRBJ2-2	CASSPVLTTGELFF	TGTGCCAGCTCACCAGTCTTGACTACCGGGGAGCTGTTTTTT
NA	NA	TRBV4-1	TRBJ2-3	CASSQEGVGVDTQYF	TGCGCCAGCAGCCAAGAAGGCGTAGGGGTAGATACGCAGTATTTT
NA	TRBD1	TRBV5-4	TRBJ1-4	CASSRDRDNEKLFF	TGTGCCAGCAGTCGGGACAGAGATAATGAAAAACTGTTTTTT
NA	TRBD1	TRBV9	TRBJ2-7	CASSVDFGTATYEQYF	TGTGCCAGCAGCGTAGACTTTGGGACAGCAACCTACGAGCAGTACTTC
NA	NA	TRBV9	TRBJ2-1	CASSVGGSQDLGGNEQFF	TGTGCCAGCAGCGTAGGTGGGAGCCAGGACCTCGGCGGCAATGAGCAGTTCTTC
NA	NA	TRBV27	TRBJ1-5	CASSAGGQPQHF	TGTGCCAGCAGTGCAGGTGGACAGCCCCAGCATTTT
NA	NA	TRBV10-3	TRBJ2-7	CAIRSEGLSPYEQYF	TGTGCCATCAGGTCCGAAGGACTATCACCCTACGAGCAGTACTTC
few	NA	TRBV19	TRBJ2-7	CASSIDLYRDYEQYF	TGTGCCAGTAGTATAGATCTGTACAGGGACTACGAGCAGTACTTC
NA	NA	TRBV4-2	TRBJ2-3	CASSQRGRGGNTQYF	TGTGCCAGCAGCCAGCGCGGTCGGGGAGGTAATACGCAGTATTTT
few	NA	TRBV9	TRBJ1-6	CASSYDSDNSPLHF	TGTGCCAGCAGCTACGACAGCGATAATTCACCCCTCCACTTT
NA	NA	TRBV7-2	TRBJ2-5	CASRRVGQGIEQYF	TGTGCCAGCAGGCGGGTCGGGCAGGGGATAGAGCAGTACTTC
NA	TRBD2	TRBV4-2	TRBJ2-7	CASSQDKSERGGLLGVYEQYF	TGTGCCAGCAGCCAAGATAAATCCGAGCGGGGGGGCCTCTTAGGGGTCTACGAGCAGTACTTC
few	TRBD1	TRBV25-1	TRBJ1-5	CASKGQEKNQPQHF	TGTGCCAGCAAGGGACAGGAGAAAAATCAGCCCCAGCATTTT
NA	TRBD1	TRBV5-6	TRBJ1-5	CASSRGQGNIGQPQHF	TGTGCCAGCAGCCGGGGACAGGGTAATATCGGTCAGCCCCAGCATTTT
NA	TRBD1	TRBV5-8	TRBJ1-5	CASSLLTGRTYSNQPQHF	TGTGCCAGCAGCTTACTGACAGGGAGAACATATAGCAATCAGCCCCAGCATTTT
NA	TRBD1	TRBV7-9	TRBJ1-2	CASSETGTGNGYTF	TGTGCCAGCAGCGAAACCGGGACAGGGAACGGCTACACCTTC
NA	TRBD2	TRBV30	TRBJ2-1	CAWEGTSGMGQFF	TGTGCCTGGGAGGGGACTAGCGGGATGGGGCAGTTCTTC
NA	NA	TRBV9	TRBJ1-1	CASSGLRPNTEAFF	TGTGCCAGCAGCGGACTTCGACCGAACACTGAAGCTTTCTTT
NA	TRBD1	TRBV7-9	TRBJ1-2	CASSPLDRGRRSGYTF	TGTGCCAGCAGCCCCCTGGACAGGGGGCGTAGGAGTGGCTACACCTTC
few	NA	TRBV28	TRBJ2-2	CASSRQGLNTGELFF	TGTGCCAGCAGCAGACAGGGACTGAACACCGGGGAGCTGTTTTTT
few	NA	TRBV2	TRBJ1-2	CASSTGANYGYTF	TGTGCCAGCAGTACAGGAGCCAACTATGGCTACACCTTC
NA	TRBD1	TRBV5-4	TRBJ2-7	CASSWPGQGHEQYF	TGTGCCAGCAGCTGGCCGGGACAGGGCCACGAGCAGTACTTC
NA	TRBD1	TRBV4-1	TRBJ1-2	CASSQSGQGPGYTF	TGCGCCAGCAGCCAATCGGGACAGGGGCCTGGCTACACCTTC
NA	NA	TRBV5-1	TRBJ2-5	CASSPPFPGAQYF	TGCGCCAGCAGCCCTCCGTTCCCGGGGGCCCAGTACTTC
NA	TRBD1	TRBV5-1	TRBJ1-2	CASSGTGNGYTF	TGCGCCAGCAGCGGGACAGGGAATGGCTACACCTTC
NA	NA	TRBV30	TRBJ1-1	CAWSTTVAEAFF	TGTGCCTGGAGCACAACAGTGGCTGAAGCTTTCTTT
NA	NA	TRBV15	TRBJ2-7	CATSRDLGGSSYEQYF	TGTGCCACCAGCAGAGATTTAGGCGGTTCCTCCTACGAGCAGTACTTC